This T cell receptor (beta chain) appears in the sequencing data of a study of breast tumors, draining lymph nodes, adjacent tissues. Breast cancer patients provided tissue from their axillary draining lymph nodes. This clonotype was found many times. Its antigen is still unknown. One base away lies a much larger clone, so this may be a sequencing read error. Study results and limitations: That most tumor T cells come from lymph nodes remained unproven.

CDR3 length: 14 residues. Germline V gene lookup returns CDR1 SGDLS and CDR2 YYNGEE. TCRdb called the multiplex PCR reads again in MiXCR, with one record for every CDR3 protein. The sample has 150,000 to 200,000 distinct CDR3 sequences; 30% to 35% are singletons. Material for sequencing was axillary lymph node tissue. The genes are TRBV9 and TRBJ2-5; D is uncertain. This TCR came from a female donor with breast cancer. Some clones in this sample may be carry-over from other donors' samples. DNA of the CDR3: TGTGCCAGCAGCGTAGCGGTTGACCAAGAGACCCAGTCCTTC. Translated, it gives CASSVAVDQETQSF.